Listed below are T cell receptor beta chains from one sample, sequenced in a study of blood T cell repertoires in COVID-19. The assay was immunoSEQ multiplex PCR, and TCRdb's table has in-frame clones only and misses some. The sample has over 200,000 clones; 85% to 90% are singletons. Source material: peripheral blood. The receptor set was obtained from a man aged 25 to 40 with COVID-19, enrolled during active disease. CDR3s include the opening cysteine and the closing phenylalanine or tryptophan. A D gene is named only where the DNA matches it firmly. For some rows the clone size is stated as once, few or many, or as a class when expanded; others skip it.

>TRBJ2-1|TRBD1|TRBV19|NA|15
CASSWTGAGVSEQFF
TGTGCCAGTAGCTGGACAGGGGCCGGTGTAAGTGAGCAGTTCTTC
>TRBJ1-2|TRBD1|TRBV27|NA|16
CASSETQGAFWYGYTF
TGTGCCAGCTCCGAAACACAGGGGGCCTTTTGGTATGGCTACACCTTC
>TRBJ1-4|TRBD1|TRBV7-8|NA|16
CASSLATGTANEKLFF
TGTGCCAGCAGCTTAGCAACCGGGACAGCTAATGAAAAACTGTTTTTT
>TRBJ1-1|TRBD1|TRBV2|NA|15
CASSPGTGGRTEAFF
TGTGCCAGCAGTCCCGGGACAGGGGGACGAACTGAAGCTTTCTTT
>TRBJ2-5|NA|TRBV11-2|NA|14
CASSQKRLEETQYF
TGTGCCAGCAGCCAGAAAAGATTGGAAGAGACCCAGTACTTC
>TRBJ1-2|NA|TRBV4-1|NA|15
CASSPTTDSNYGYTF
TGCGCCAGCAGCCCGACCACCGACAGTAACTATGGCTACACCTTC
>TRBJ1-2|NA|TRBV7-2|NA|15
CASSFSPGGSYGYTF
TGTGCCAGCAGCTTTTCACCGGGCGGGAGCTATGGCTACACCTTC
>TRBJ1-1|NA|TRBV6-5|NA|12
CASDGSQGIAFF
TGTGCCAGCGATGGATCTCAGGGTATAGCTTTCTTT
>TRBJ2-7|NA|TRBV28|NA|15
CASSLVSGIKYEQYF
TGTGCCAGCAGTTTAGTGTCAGGGATTAAGTACGAGCAGTACTTC
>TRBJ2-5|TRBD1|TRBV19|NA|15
CASSADRGFQETQYF
TGTGCCAGTTCGGCAGACAGGGGGTTCCAAGAGACCCAGTACTTC
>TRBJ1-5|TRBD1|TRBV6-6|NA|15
CASSSPPGGYQPQHF
TGTGCCAGCAGTTCCCCCCCAGGGGGCTATCAGCCCCAGCATTTT
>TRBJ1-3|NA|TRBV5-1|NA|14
CASSLEGVGNTIYF
TGCGCCAGCAGCTTAGAGGGGGTTGGAAACACCATATATTTT
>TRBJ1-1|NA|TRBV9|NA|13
CASSVIVNTEAFF
TGTGCCAGCAGCGTAATAGTGAACACTGAAGCTTTCTTT
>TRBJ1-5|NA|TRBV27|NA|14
CASSTLGGNQPQHF
TGTGCCAGCAGTACCTTGGGGGGGAATCAGCCCCAGCATTTT
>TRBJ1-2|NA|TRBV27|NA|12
CASSGGVYGYTF
TGTGCCAGCAGCGGGGGGGTTTATGGCTACACCTTC
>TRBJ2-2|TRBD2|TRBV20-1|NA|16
CSASSLAGAYTGELFF
TGCAGTGCTAGTAGTCTAGCGGGGGCCTATACCGGGGAGCTGTTTTTT
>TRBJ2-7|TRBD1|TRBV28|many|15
CASSPPGQGYNEQYF
TGTGCCAGCAGTCCTCCGGGACAGGGTTACAACGAGCAGTACTTC
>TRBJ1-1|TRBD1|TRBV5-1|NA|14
CASSLSSGGTEAFF
TGCGCCAGCAGCTTGAGTTCAGGGGGGACTGAAGCTTTCTTT
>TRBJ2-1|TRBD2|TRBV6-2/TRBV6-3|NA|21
CASSYPYRLAGGPSSYNEQFF
TGTGCCAGCAGTTACCCTTATCGACTAGCGGGAGGGCCCAGCTCCTACAATGAGCAGTTCTTC
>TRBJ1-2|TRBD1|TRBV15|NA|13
CATSLDRAYGYTF
TGTGCCACCAGCCTAGACAGGGCCTATGGCTACACCTTC
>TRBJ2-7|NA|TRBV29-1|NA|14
CSVAHYAGNYEQYF
TGCAGCGTTGCCCACTACGCAGGGAACTACGAGCAGTACTTC
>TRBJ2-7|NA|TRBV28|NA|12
CASRAQGYEQYF
TGTGCCAGCAGGGCCCAGGGATACGAGCAGTACTTC
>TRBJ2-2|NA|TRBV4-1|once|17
CASSQEAGPANTGELFF
TGCGCCAGCAGCCAAGAGGCAGGGCCAGCGAACACCGGGGAGCTGTTTTTT
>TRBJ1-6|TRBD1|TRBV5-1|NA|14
CASSLTGDNSPLHF
TGCGCCAGCAGCTTGACAGGGGATAATTCACCCCTCCACTTT
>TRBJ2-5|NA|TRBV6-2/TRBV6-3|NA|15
CASSYSVQYQETQYF
TGTGCCAGCAGTTACTCGGTACAGTACCAAGAGACCCAGTACTTC
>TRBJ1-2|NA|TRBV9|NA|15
CASSVGDTLNYGYTF
TGTGCCAGCAGCGTCGGGGATACCCTCAACTATGGCTACACCTTC